This entry lists 8 T cell receptor beta chains sequenced from one sample in a study of blood T cells in healthy people across ages (dated by TCRdb to 2015 to 2017). The library was obtained by 5' RACE. Sequencing was performed on an Illumina HiSeq 2500. The second PCR ran for about 7 to 11 cycles and used a J-beta primer mix along with a sample-barcoded 5' primer. TCRdb reprocessing: public reads trimmed at Q25 with fastp, clones called with MiXCR, in-frame beta chains kept. Each CDR3 protein appears once, grouped with its most common genes and DNA. This sample has approximately 800,000 distinct CDR3 sequences in its table, and more than 55% of those were observed once. Clones ranked in the top ten supply around a quarter of the sample. Material: blood. The receptor set was obtained from a man in his forties in good health.

The chain is built from TRBV13 and TRBJ2-5, with D perhaps matching TRBD2 (7 bases). From germline, CDR1 is PRHDT and CDR2 FYEKMQ (reference sequence). The CDR3 consists of 15 residues. Trimming left V 5 bases short and J 5 bases short, with 18 bases between. The CDR3 loop is CASSLSEGGLETQYF. The CDR3 coding sequence is TGTGCCAGCAGCCTAAGTGAGGGGGGGCTTGAGACCCAGTACTTC.

This clonotype was recorded once. The chain carries TRBV15 and TRBJ2-5; D is ambiguous. CDR3 length equals 15 residues. V lost 1 base and J 0 bases, leaving 9 bases between the germline ends. Germline-derived CDR1 and CDR2 are LNHNV and YYDKDF (reference sequence). CDR3 sequence: CATSRVRLYQETQYF. CDR3 coding DNA: TGTGCCACCAGCAGAGTTCGCCTGTACCAAGAGACCCAGTACTTC.

V is TRBV20-1 and J is TRBJ2-3; TRBD2 is a possible D gene (5 bases). The CDR3 is made up of 12 amino acids. From germline, CDR1 is DFQATT and CDR2 SNEGSKA (reference sequence). V lost 0 bases and J lost 13, with 14 bases in between. CDR3 nucleotide sequence: TGCAGTGCTAGAGAAAGAGACTACCAGAAGTATTTT. Its translation is CSARERDYQKYF.

The chain links TRBV20-1 to TRBJ2-1; TRBD1 matches at 7 bases. The V and J ends lost 5 bases and 1 base, in that order; junction bases with no gene match: 5. Per germline, CDR1 DFQATT and CDR2 SNEGSKA (reference sequence). This CDR3 region has 14 residues. DNA of the CDR3: TGCAGTGCTGCTGACAGGGTATCCTACAATGAGCAGTTCTTC. This sequence encodes CSAADRVSYNEQFF.

This sequence joins TRBV5-4 and TRBJ2-1; possibly TRBD2 for D (5 bases). There are 13 residues in the CDR3. Looked up from germline, CDR1 is SGHNT and CDR2 is YYREEE (reference sequence). Trimming cost V 5 bases and J 8 bases, with 14 bases left between them. CDR3 sequence reads: CASRAEEAHEQFF. CDR3 in DNA: TGTGCCAGCAGAGCGGAGGAAGCACATGAGCAGTTCTTC.

The chain carries TRBV11-1 and TRBJ1-1; D call uncertain. Germline V gives CDR1 SGHAT, CDR2 FQDESV (reference sequence). CDR3 size: 13 residues. V shed 1 base and J shed 0 bases, with 3 bases lying between them. The CDR3 DNA reads as TGTGCCAGCAGCTTAGTGGTGAACACTGAAGCTTTCTTT. Translating it yields CASSLVVNTEAFF.

The chain uses TRBV11-3 and TRBJ2-5; TRBD2 agrees at 8 bases. With 1 base clipped from V and 5 bases from J, the junction kept 9 bases outside the gene matches. The CDR3 extends over 16 amino acids. Germline CDR1 SGHNT, CDR2 YENEEA. This chain's CDR3 is CASSLVQASGYETQYF. The CDR3 DNA reads as TGTGCCAGCAGCTTAGTCCAGGCTAGCGGGTACGAGACCCAGTACTTC.

V usage is TRBV12-3 or TRBV12-4 and J usage is TRBJ2-2; 7 bases are a match to TRBD1. The J segment lost 2 bases and the V segment lost 5 bases, leaving 8 bases of the junction unmatched. The CDR3 contains 16 residues. CDR3 residues: CASSPGTDTNTGELFF. CDR3 DNA sequence: TGTGCCAGCAGTCCCGGGACAGACACCAACACCGGGGAGCTGTTTTTT.